This TCR beta chain was profiled in a study of STAT5B mutations in CD4+ large granular lymphocyte leukemia. V lost 2 bases and J lost 0, with 10 bases in between. CDR1 is KGHSH, CDR2 LQKENI, per germline. CDR3 length equals 15 residues. Only in-frame clones appear in the TCRdb table, and some are missing; sequencing was by immunoSEQ multiplex PCR. The table includes tens of thousands of clones, about four fifths detected once. This sequence originates from a human donor in good health. The V and J genes are TRBV18 and TRBJ1-1; no clear D gene. The sample comprised CD4+ T cells from blood buffy coats. The CDR3 DNA sequence: TGTGCCAGCTCACCAACCAGGTCCATGAACACTGAAGCTTTCTTT. This translates into CASSPTRSMNTEAFF.